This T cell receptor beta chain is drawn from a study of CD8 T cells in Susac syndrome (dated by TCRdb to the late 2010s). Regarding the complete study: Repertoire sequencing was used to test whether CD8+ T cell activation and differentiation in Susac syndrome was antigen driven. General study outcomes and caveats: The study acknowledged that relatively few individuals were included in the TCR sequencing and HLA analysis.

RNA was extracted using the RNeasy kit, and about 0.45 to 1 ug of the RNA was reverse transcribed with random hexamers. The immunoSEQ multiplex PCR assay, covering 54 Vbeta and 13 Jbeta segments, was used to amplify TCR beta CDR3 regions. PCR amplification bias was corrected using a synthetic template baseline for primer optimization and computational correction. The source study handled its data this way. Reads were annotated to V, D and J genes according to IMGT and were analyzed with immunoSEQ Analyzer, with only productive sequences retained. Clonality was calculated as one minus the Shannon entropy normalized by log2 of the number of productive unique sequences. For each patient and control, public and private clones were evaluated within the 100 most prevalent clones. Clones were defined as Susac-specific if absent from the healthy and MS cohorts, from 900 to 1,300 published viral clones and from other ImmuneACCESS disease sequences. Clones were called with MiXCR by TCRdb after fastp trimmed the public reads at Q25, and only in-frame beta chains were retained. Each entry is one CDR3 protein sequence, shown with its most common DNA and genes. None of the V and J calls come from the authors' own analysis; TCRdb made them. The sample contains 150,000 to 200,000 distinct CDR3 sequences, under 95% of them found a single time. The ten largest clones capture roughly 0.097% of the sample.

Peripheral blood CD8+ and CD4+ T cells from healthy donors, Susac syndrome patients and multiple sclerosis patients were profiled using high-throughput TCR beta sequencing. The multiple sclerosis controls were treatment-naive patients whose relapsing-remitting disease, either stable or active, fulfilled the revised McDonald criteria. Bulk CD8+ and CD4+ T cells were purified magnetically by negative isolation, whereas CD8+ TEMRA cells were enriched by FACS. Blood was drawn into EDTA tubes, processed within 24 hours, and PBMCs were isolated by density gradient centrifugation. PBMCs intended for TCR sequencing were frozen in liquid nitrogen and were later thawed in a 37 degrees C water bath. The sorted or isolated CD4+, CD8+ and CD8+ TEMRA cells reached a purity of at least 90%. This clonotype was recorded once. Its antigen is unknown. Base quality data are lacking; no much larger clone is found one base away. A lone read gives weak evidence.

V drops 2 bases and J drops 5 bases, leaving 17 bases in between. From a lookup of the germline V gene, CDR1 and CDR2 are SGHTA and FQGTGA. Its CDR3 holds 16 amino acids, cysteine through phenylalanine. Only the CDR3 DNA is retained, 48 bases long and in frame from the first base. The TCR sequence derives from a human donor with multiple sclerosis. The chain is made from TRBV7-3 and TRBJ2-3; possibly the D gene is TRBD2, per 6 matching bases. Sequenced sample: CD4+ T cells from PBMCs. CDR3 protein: CASSLGDYGSIDTQYF. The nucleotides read TGTGCCAGCAGCTTAGGTGACTACGGGAGTATAGATACGCAGTATTTT.